The sequence of this TCR beta chain was determined in a study of radiation and T cells in renal cell carcinoma. Time point meaning: blood 2 weeks post-SBRT. The treatment: 15 Gy SBRT to primary tumor, nephrectomy 4 weeks later. This table comes from immunoSEQ multiplex PCR, and its TCRdb copy is limited to in-frame clones, with some not included. Of about 130,000 clones detected, around nine tenths appear once; the ten largest clones hold over 4.5%. CDR3 size: 12 residues. Between the trimmed V and J ends, which lost 3 bases and 13 bases, there was a span of 14 bases. Germline values: CDR1 SEHNR, CDR2 FQNEAQ (reference sequence).

The chain carries TRBV7-9 and TRBJ2-3; D is perhaps TRBD2 (6 bases). The receptor was isolated from a woman between 65 and 79 years old with renal cell carcinoma. Here the sequenced sample was blood, taken from a patient whose treatment included radiotherapy and nephrectomy. CDR3 protein: CASSLAGGFEYF. As DNA, the CDR3 is TGTGCCAGCAGCTTGGCCGGGGGTTTTGAGTATTTT. Complete variable domain (other parts from reference TRBV7-9 and TRBJ2-3): DTGVSQNPRHKITKRGQNVTFRCDPISEHNRLYWYRQTLGQGPEFLTYFQNEAQLEKSRLLSDRFSAERPKGSFSTLEIQRTEQGDSAMYLCASSLAGGFEYFGPGTRLTVL.